This is a list of T cell receptor beta chains from one sample in a study of HIV-infected children after antiretroviral therapy interruption. MiXCR was run by TCRdb on the 3' RACE reads, yielding one entry per CDR3 protein. This sample has 45,000 to 50,000 distinct CDR3 sequences, with around 4.7% found just once. The sequenced sample was CD45RA+ CD4+ T cells from PBMCs, pooled from several time points, obtained from a donor given antiretroviral therapy, either interrupted or continuous. All receptors come from a pool of human donors with HIV. Each CDR3 is given with its conserved first and last residue. The order of the fields is D gene, V gene, clone size, J gene, CDR3 DNA, CDR3 protein. D genes are given only for firm matches. Size values are once, few and many counts, or a class for expanded clones, and some rows have none.

.	TRBV29-1	many	TRBJ2-3	TGCAGCGTTGATGCAGAGGGCAGGGATACGCAGTATTTT	CSVDAEGRDTQYF
TRBD2	TRBV7-2	many	TRBJ2-1	TGTGCCAGCAGCTTCTCGGGGAGGGTCGATGAGCAGTTCTTC	CASSFSGRVDEQFF
.	TRBV19	few	TRBJ1-2	TGTGCCAGTAGTATAGATCGAAATCGAGGGAATGGCTACACCTTC	CASSIDRNRGNGYTF
.	TRBV12-3/TRBV12-4	.	TRBJ2-7	TGTGCCAGCAGTTCCCGTGGGGGCCCCTACGAGCAGTACTTC	CASSSRGGPYEQYF
.	TRBV6-5	many	TRBJ2-1	TGTGCCAGCAGCTTCCGTGGCAATGAGCAGTTCTTC	CASSFRGNEQFF
TRBD2	TRBV20-1	many	TRBJ2-1	TGCAGTGCTAGTGGAGGACTAGCGGGAGGGAATGAGCAGTTCTTC	CSASGGLAGGNEQFF
.	TRBV27	many	TRBJ1-1	TGTGCCAGCAGCGTGTACACTGAAGCTTTCTTT	CASSVYTEAFF
.	TRBV5-6	many	TRBJ1-1	TGTGCCAGCAGCTCCATGCCTCAGGGAGAAAAGGAAGCTTTCTTT	CASSSMPQGEKEAFF
.	TRBV10-2	many	TRBJ1-1	TGCGCCAGCAGTTTGTTTAGGAACACTGAAGCTTTCTTT	CASSLFRNTEAFF
TRBD2	TRBV4-1	many	TRBJ2-3	TGCGCCAGCAGCCAGCCCCTAGCGGGGCGCACAGATACGCAGTATTTT	CASSQPLAGRTDTQYF
.	TRBV2	.	TRBJ2-2	TGTGCCAGCAGTGACGGGTACACCGGGGAGCTGTTTTTT	CASSDGYTGELFF
.	TRBV4-1	few	TRBJ1-4	TGCGCCAGCAGCCAAGATCGGGTCCCCCTCTATAATGAAAAACTGTTTTTT	CASSQDRVPLYNEKLFF
TRBD1	TRBV7-2	.	TRBJ2-5	TGTGCCAGCAGCTCGGACAGGGGTCGAGAGACCCAGTACTTC	CASSSDRGRETQYF
.	TRBV11-2	many	TRBJ2-2	TGTGCCAGCAGCTTACGTCCGGGGGTCCAACCTTCGAACACCGGGGAGCTGTTTTTT	CASSLRPGVQPSNTGELFF
.	TRBV19	many	TRBJ1-5	TGTGCCAGTAGTATAGGATACCTCCAGGGGAATCAGCCCCAGCATTTT	CASSIGYLQGNQPQHF
TRBD1	TRBV2	many	TRBJ1-1	TGTGCCAGCATTTACCAGGGGGAAACTGAAGCTTTCTTT	CASIYQGETEAFF
.	TRBV5-6	many	TRBJ1-6	TGTGCCAGCAGCCGGACCTTGGGGTCACCCCTCCACTTT	CASSRTLGSPLHF
.	TRBV7-2	medium-sized	TRBJ1-1	TGTGCCGGTGTCGAGCTTAAAGCTTTCTTT	CAGVELKAFF
.	TRBV12-3/TRBV12-4	many	TRBJ2-1	TGTGCCAGCAGTTGGGCGGGGCCTCTGTACAATGAGCAGTTCTTC	CASSWAGPLYNEQFF
.	TRBV7-3	many	TRBJ1-1	TGTGCCAGCAGCTTAACAGATAACACTGAAGCTTTCTTT	CASSLTDNTEAFF
.	TRBV20-1	many	TRBJ2-1	TGCAGTGCTAAGTCCTGGGGGGCCGGCAATGAGCAGTTCTTC	CSAKSWGAGNEQFF
.	TRBV2	many	TRBJ2-4	TGTGCCAGCAGTGAACATAGGGACCAGGAGTACTTC	CASSEHRDQEYF
.	TRBV19	.	TRBJ2-6	TGTGCCAGTAGTATCAAACTTGGGGCCAACGTCCTGACTTTC	CASSIKLGANVLTF
TRBD1	TRBV5-5	many	TRBJ1-2	TGTGCCAGCAGCCGGCAAAGCGGGACAGCTAACTATGGCTACACCTTC	CASSRQSGTANYGYTF
TRBD1	TRBV5-8	many	TRBJ1-1	TGTGCCAGCAGCTTGGGGGTATCAGGGGGCACTGAAGCTTTCTTT	CASSLGVSGGTEAFF
.	TRBV6-1	many	TRBJ1-1	TGTGCCAGCAGCGTCGGGACGGTGAACACTGAAGCTTTCTTT	CASSVGTVNTEAFF
TRBD2	TRBV6-6	many	TRBJ2-1	TGTGCCAGCAGTCCCGCTAGCGGGAGACCCTACAATGAGCAGTTCTTC	CASSPASGRPYNEQFF
.	TRBV12-3/TRBV12-4	many	TRBJ1-5	TGTGCCAGCAGTTCTAGGGCGGCGGGGCCCCAGCATTTT	CASSSRAAGPQHF
TRBD1	TRBV2	many	TRBJ2-1	TGTGCCAGCAGTCCGGACAGGGGGCTGTACAATGAGCAGTTCTTC	CASSPDRGLYNEQFF
.	TRBV23-1	many	TRBJ1-6	TGCGCCAGCAGTCAATCGATTCAGGAGAGTTTCAGCTCCTATAATTCACCCCTCCACTTT	CASSQSIQESFSSYNSPLHF
.	TRBV12-3/TRBV12-4	many	TRBJ1-5	TGTGCCAGCAGTTTGAGGGACGGCAATCAGCCCCAGCATTTT	CASSLRDGNQPQHF
.	TRBV6-1	many	TRBJ2-3	TGTGCCACTTCGGGTCAAACAGGAGATACGCAGTATTTT	CATSGQTGDTQYF
.	TRBV2	many	TRBJ1-1	TGTGCCACCAGAGCCCTCCTGAACACTGAAGCTTTCTTT	CATRALLNTEAFF
TRBD2	TRBV12-5	many	TRBJ2-3	TGTGCTAGTGGTGTAGGACTAGCGGACACAGATACGCAGTATTTT	CASGVGLADTDTQYF
TRBD2	TRBV7-2	many	TRBJ2-3	TGTGCCAGCAGCACACTAGCGGGGCGCACAGATACGCAGTATTTT	CASSTLAGRTDTQYF
.	TRBV4-2	many	TRBJ2-1	TGTGCCAGCAGCCAAGATACAGGGGAGCAGTTCTTC	CASSQDTGEQFF
.	TRBV19	many	TRBJ1-1	TGTGCCAGTAGTGACCCGGCCACTGAAGCTTTCTTT	CASSDPATEAFF
TRBD1	TRBV27	many	TRBJ2-5	TGTGCCAGCGGCCGCAGGGGGCTCTCGGAGACCCAGTACTTC	CASGRRGLSETQYF
.	TRBV5-1	.	TRBJ2-1	TGCGCCAGCAGCACCCTGCACGGGGCCTACAATGAGCAGTTCTTC	CASSTLHGAYNEQFF
.	TRBV12-3/TRBV12-4	many	TRBJ1-2	TGTGCCAGCAGTCCAGTGGAAGGAACACGCACTTATAACTATGGCTACACCTTC	CASSPVEGTRTYNYGYTF
TRBD1	TRBV2	.	TRBJ1-1	TGTGCCAGCAGCTCGACAGGGCGGAATGAAGCTTTCTTT	CASSSTGRNEAFF
.	TRBV1	many	TRBJ1-5	TGCACCAGCAGCCAAAATAGCAATCAGCCCCAGCATTTT	CTSSQNSNQPQHF
TRBD1	TRBV4-2	many	TRBJ1-1	TGTGCCAGCAGCCAAGAGGGGACAGGCCCGAACACTGAAGCTTTCTTT	CASSQEGTGPNTEAFF
.	TRBV12-3/TRBV12-4	many	TRBJ1-5	TGTGCCAGCAGTTTAGAGGTGATTAGCAATCAGCCCCAGCATTTT	CASSLEVISNQPQHF
TRBD1	TRBV4-1	medium-sized	TRBJ2-4	TGCGCCAGCAGCCCAGGGACAGGGGGCGAAAAAGCCAAAAACATTCAGTACTTC	CASSPGTGGEKAKNIQYF
.	TRBV12-3/TRBV12-4	many	TRBJ1-5	TGTGCCAGCAGTTCCCTCGGAGGGGAGAGTCAGCCCCAGCATTTT	CASSSLGGESQPQHF
TRBD1	TRBV29-1	.	TRBJ1-1	TGCAGCGTTAAGTGGGGGTCCCCTTGGACAGGGGAAAGTATGAACACTGAAGCTTTCTTT	CSVKWGSPWTGESMNTEAFF
.	TRBV5-1	.	TRBJ2-2	TGCGCCAGCAGCTTGGGGATGACGAACACCGGGGAGCTGTTTTTT	CASSLGMTNTGELFF
.	TRBV7-2	.	TRBJ2-7	TGTGCCAGCAGCTTGGAAAACGGACCCTACGAGCAGTACTTC	CASSLENGPYEQYF
TRBD2	TRBV3-1	many	TRBJ2-7	TGTGCCAGCAGCCATTGGAGCGGGGGGAGCTCCTACGAGCAGTACTTC	CASSHWSGGSSYEQYF
.	TRBV3-1	few	TRBJ1-3	TGTGCCAGCAGCCAAGCAGGGAATGGAAACACCATATATTTT	CASSQAGNGNTIYF
TRBD2	TRBV12-3/TRBV12-4	many	TRBJ2-4	TGTGCCAGCAGTCTTGAGCGGGGCCCCCAGTACTTC	CASSLERGPQYF